Presented here are 31 T cell receptor beta chains from one specimen sequenced in a study of blood T cell repertoires in COVID-19. Sequencing used immunoSEQ multiplex PCR; TCRdb keeps in-frame clones, though not all of them. The sample comprises some 90,000 clones, 70% to 90% of which are singletons, and 18% rests with the top ten. Sequencing was done on a sample of peripheral blood. Receptor source: a woman older than 75 with acute or convalescent COVID-19.

The chain recombines TRBV7-3 with TRBJ2-2, with TRBD1 identical over 7 bases. Trimming at V came to 6 bases and at J to 8 bases, leaving 9 bases not matched to a gene. This CDR3 has 14 amino acids. Germline loops: CDR1 SGHTA, CDR2 FQGTGA. Here the CDR3 reads CASRDPDRQGELFF. Here the CDR3 DNA reads TGTGCCAGCAGGGACCCGGACAGGCAGGGGGAGCTGTTTTTT.

V is TRBV9 and J is TRBJ2-1; TRBD1 aligns across 7 bases. This CDR3 has 17 residues. The V gene's germline CDR1 is SGDLS and CDR2 YYNGEE. Losses at the gene ends were 2 bases for V and 4 bases for J; bases not matched to a gene: 12. The CDR3 sequence is CASSVSHRDSLYNEQFF. The CDR3 DNA reads as TGTGCCAGCAGCGTTTCCCACCGGGACAGCCTTTACAATGAGCAGTTCTTC.

V gene TRBV6-6 combines with J gene TRBJ1-5; 7 bases match TRBD1. J was trimmed by 4 bases and V by 6 bases; bases with no gene match: 6. CDR1 and CDR2 (germline): MNHNY, SVGAGI (reference sequence). The CDR3 contains 14 residues. This chain's CDR3 is CASSLQGWNQPQHF. CDR3 in DNA: TGTGCCAGCAGCCTACAGGGGTGGAATCAGCCCCAGCATTTT.

The chain's CDR3 is CASSWDRNQPQHF. CDR3 coding DNA: TGTGCCAGCAGCTGGGACAGAAATCAGCCCCAGCATTTT. The chain joins TRBV11-2 to TRBJ1-5, with 7 bases that match TRBD1. Trimming removed 4 bases from V and 4 bases from J; junction bases left unmatched: 1. The CDR3 has 13 residues. CDR1 is SGHAT, CDR2 FQNNGV, per germline.

This clone has just a few counts. The rearrangement links TRBV4-2 to TRBJ1-5, with D possibly matching TRBD1 (6 bases). CDR1 and CDR2 from the germline V gene are LGHNA and YNFKEQ. V was clipped by 0 bases and J by 6 bases, with 12 bases between them. This CDR3 has 15 residues. For the CDR3, the DNA is TGTGCCAGCAGCCAAGATGAGGCAGGGGTTCAGCCCCAGCATTTT. Its translation: CASSQDEAGVQPQHF.

The rearrangement links TRBV2 to TRBJ1-2, with D unclear. Trimming removed 6 bases at V and 8 bases at J, with 13 bases between. The CDR3 has 12 residues. The germline CDR1 and CDR2 sequences are SNHLY and FYNNEI. CDR3 DNA sequence: TGTGCCAGCAGCGCGGGTCTGGGGGGCTACACCTTC. Translation gives CASSAGLGGYTF.

CDR3 in DNA: TGTGCCAGCAGTGACCCCGGGACTAGCTTCAATGAGCAGTTCTTC. Translated, it gives CASSDPGTSFNEQFF. The chain is built from TRBV6-2 or TRBV6-3 and TRBJ2-1; 9 positions agree with TRBD2. The CDR3 extends over 15 amino acids. In germline, CDR1 is MNHEY, CDR2 SVGEGT. V shed 5 bases and J 6 bases; nucleotides not matched to a gene: 8.

The CDR3 loop is CASSIRTGTTDTQYF. As DNA, the CDR3 is TGTGCCAGTAGTATCAGGACAGGGACCACAGATACGCAGTATTTT. The chain is built from TRBV19 and TRBJ2-3; 8 bases line up with TRBD1. The CDR3 totals 15 residues. V was pared by 3 bases and J by 2 bases, with 4 bases of the junction left unmatched. CDR1 and CDR2 from the germline V gene are LNHDA and SQIVND (reference sequence).

This clone was detected once. The chain joins TRBV7-3 to TRBJ2-2; D remains unclear. V gave up 5 bases and J gave up 0 bases, with 22 bases separating them. Germline CDR1 and CDR2: SGHTA and FQGTGA. This CDR3 is built from 19 residues. The DNA of the CDR3 is TGTGCCAGCAGCCCCCGTGGCGGTAAAAGCCCCGCGAACACCGGGGAGCTGTTTTTT. Amino acid sequence: CASSPRGGKSPANTGELFF.

This rearrangement joins TRBV3-1 (or the pseudogene TRBV3-2) to TRBJ2-7, with 12 bases identical to TRBD2. V lost 0 bases and J lost 3; bases outside the gene matches: 12. Germline V gene data show CDR1 as LGHDT and CDR2 as YNNKEL (reference sequence). This CDR3 contains 19 residues. The CDR3, as DNA: TGTGCCAGCAGCCAAGATCACGCGCTAGCGGGGGGGCCACACTACGAGCAGTACTTC. Amino acids: CASSQDHALAGGPHYEQYF.

The chain is built from TRBV4-2 and TRBJ1-5; possible D gene TRBD1, 6 bases. V was clipped by 0 bases and J by 4 bases, with 10 bases between them. The CDR3 consists of 15 residues. From germline, CDR1 is LGHNA and CDR2 YNFKEQ. This CDR3 is CASSQDWTVNQPQHF. Here the CDR3 DNA reads TGTGCCAGCAGCCAAGATTGGACAGTTAATCAGCCCCAGCATTTT.

This chain uses TRBV6-2 or TRBV6-3 with TRBJ2-3; 9 bases agree with TRBD2. Trimming removed 2 bases from V and 4 bases from J; junction bases left unmatched: 10. The CDR3 runs to 17 residues. Germline V gives CDR1 MNHEY, CDR2 SVGEGT. For the CDR3, the DNA is TGTGCCAGCAGTTACGGAGCGGCGGGGGGGCCCTCAGATACGCAGTATTTT. It specifies CASSYGAAGGPSDTQYF.

This clone was counted once. The chain carries TRBV19 and TRBJ1-5; D uncertain. V was pared by 8 bases and J by 6 bases, with 17 bases between. CDR1 and CDR2 (germline): LNHDA, SQIVND (reference sequence). The CDR3 sequence is 14 residues long. CDR3 sequence (DNA): TGTGCCAGTGGGTCGGGTTTTATAGGTCAGCCCCAGCATTTT. Protein sequence: CASGSGFIGQPQHF.

The chain combines TRBV6-5 with TRBJ1-2, with D unclear. Per the germline V gene, CDR1 is MNHEY and CDR2 is SVGAGI. The CDR3 consists of 14 residues. V shed 5 bases and J shed 4 bases, with 14 bases lying between them. This CDR3 reads CASSRAAGGYGYTF. The CDR3 nucleotides read TGTGCCAGCAGTCGGGCTGCGGGAGGCTATGGCTACACCTTC.

The DNA for the CDR3 is TGTGCCAGCAGCAACCAGGTCAGCTCCTACAATGAGCAGTTCTTC. The encoded protein is CASSNQVSSYNEQFF. The rearrangement links TRBV9 to TRBJ2-1, with D hard to call. Germline V gene data show CDR1 as SGDLS and CDR2 as YYNGEE. V was clipped by 4 bases and J by 0 bases, with 11 bases between them. This CDR3 contains 15 residues. The full variable domain, its missing parts supplied by reference TRBV9 and TRBJ2-1, is DSGVTQTPKHLITATGQRVTLRCSPRSGDLSVYWYQQSLDQGLQFLIQYYNGEERAKGNILERFSAQQFPDLHSELNLSSLELGDSALYFCASSNQVSSYNEQFFGPGTRLTVL.

The gene calls are TRBV18 and TRBJ2-1; unclear D gene. CDR3 length: 11 amino acids. V lost 3 bases and J 5 bases, leaving 2 bases between the germline ends. Germline V CDR1 and CDR2: KGHSH, LQKENI. The CDR3 region is CASSPNNEQFF. CDR3 nucleotide sequence: TGTGCCAGCTCACCTAACAATGAGCAGTTCTTC.

The rearrangement joins TRBV3-1 (or the pseudogene TRBV3-2) to TRBJ1-1, with a weak D call TRBD1 (5 bases). CDR1 is LGHDT, CDR2 YNNKEL, per germline (reference sequence). V lost 4 bases and J 2 bases, leaving 11 bases between the germline ends. This CDR3 comprises 14 residues. CDR3 region: CASSRFGGNTEAFF. The CDR3 bases are TGTGCCAGCAGCCGCTTCGGGGGTAACACTGAAGCTTTCTTT.

The chain uses TRBV2 and TRBJ2-7, with 7 positions matching TRBD1. With V trimmed by 5 bases and J by 0 bases, 7 bases remained unmatched. Per the germline V gene, CDR1 is SNHLY and CDR2 is FYNNEI. The CDR3 sequence is 15 residues long. In DNA form, the CDR3 reads TGTGCCAGCAGTCCAGGGACAGCTAGCTCCTACGAGCAGTACTTC. It is translated as CASSPGTASSYEQYF.

The V call is TRBV6-6, the J call TRBJ2-2; D perhaps matches TRBD1 (5 bases). CDR1 and CDR2 (germline): MNHNY, SVGAGI (reference sequence). Between the trimmed V and J ends, which lost 6 bases and 2 bases, there was a span of 13 bases. This CDR3 has 15 residues. The CDR3 DNA is TGTGCCAGCAGCCTCCTTGGGGCTAACACCGGGGAGCTGTTTTTT. This translates into CASSLLGANTGELFF.

This chain connects TRBV6-5 to TRBJ2-7; 7 bases are shared with TRBD1. In germline, CDR1 is MNHEY, CDR2 SVGAGI. This CDR3 has 14 amino acids. After removal of 5 bases from V and 2 bases from J, the junction contained 6 bases not matched to a gene. CDR3 nucleotide sequence: TGTGCCAGCAGTCAGACAGGGCCCCCCTACGAGCAGTACTTC. Its protein is CASSQTGPPYEQYF.

The chain is built from TRBV6-5 and TRBJ1-5, with D perhaps matching TRBD1 (5 bases). The V end was cut by 10 bases, the J end by 4 bases, with 17 bases between. CDR1 is MNHEY and CDR2 is SVGAGI in the germline V gene. The CDR3 is 14 residues long. The CDR3 nucleotides are TGTGCCACTTATCGGGGGGACCTAAATCAGCCCCAGCATTTT. Translation: CATYRGDLNQPQHF.

J is TRBJ1-2 and V is TRBV27; possible D gene TRBD1, 5 bases. Germline CDR1 MNHEY, CDR2 SMNVEV (reference sequence). The CDR3 loop spans 13 amino acids. The V end was cut by 6 bases, the J end by 0 bases, with 8 bases between. As DNA, the CDR3 is TGTGCCAGCAGCCTGACAGCTAACTATGGCTACACCTTC. As protein: CASSLTANYGYTF.

The V gene is TRBV4-2, the J gene TRBJ1-6; D gene uncertain. The ends were cut back, 2 bases at V and 4 bases at J, with 12 bases in the middle. This CDR3 region has 16 residues. Per the germline V gene, CDR1 is LGHNA and CDR2 is YNFKEQ. DNA for the CDR3: TGTGCCAGCAGCCAACCGGGGTCAACTTATAATTCACCCCTCCACTTT. This sequence encodes CASSQPGSTYNSPLHF.

The rearrangement uses TRBV18 and TRBJ1-4; 7 positions match TRBD1. The ends lost 4 bases at V and 3 bases at J; junction bases unmatched: 2. This CDR3 is built from 14 residues. Per germline, CDR1 KGHSH and CDR2 LQKENI. The CDR3 DNA reads as TGTGCCAGCTCACAACAGGGGTCTAATGAAAAACTGTTTTTT. Protein sequence: CASSQQGSNEKLFF.

The chain recombines TRBV5-6 with TRBJ1-2; D may be TRBD1 (6 bases). This CDR3 contains 18 residues. CDR1 and CDR2 (germline): SGHDT, YYEEEE. V lost 6 bases and J 0 bases, leaving 24 bases between the germline ends. The CDR3 nucleotides are TGTGCCAGCACCACTGGTTGGGGGGGGGCGTCAGCTAACTATGGCTACACCTTC. It specifies CASTTGWGGASANYGYTF.

This chain uses TRBV30 with TRBJ1-3; no clear D gene. V was cut by 7 bases and J by 0 bases, with 10 bases left in between. This CDR3 comprises 13 residues. The germline CDR1 and CDR2 sequences are GTSNPN and SVGIG (reference sequence). The CDR3 sequence is CAFDTASGNTIYF. DNA for the CDR3: TGTGCCTTTGACACAGCCTCTGGAAACACCATATATTTT.

The table lists this clone with a count of one. The chain employs TRBV7-9 and TRBJ2-2; D gene unclear. The CDR3 is made up of 12 amino acids. Germline-derived CDR1 and CDR2 are SEHNR and FQNEAQ (reference sequence). Between the trimmed V and J ends, which lost 6 bases and 6 bases, there was a span of 8 bases. CDR3 loop: CASSRRAGELFF. As DNA, the CDR3 is TGTGCCAGCAGTCGCCGGGCCGGGGAGCTGTTTTTT.

This sequence joins TRBV18 and TRBJ1-5; the match to TRBD1 covers 11 bases. This CDR3 has 18 amino acids. Germline lookup yields CDR1 KGHSH and CDR2 LQKENI. Germline trimming cut 5 bases from V and 2 bases from J; bases unmatched to any gene: 11. The CDR3 sequence is CASSTFGQGATGNQPQHF. CDR3 sequence (DNA): TGTGCCAGCTCAACTTTCGGACAGGGGGCTACGGGCAATCAGCCCCAGCATTTT.

CDR3 coding DNA: TGTGCTAGTGGTTTGGTACTCCCCCCCCGTCCCTACGAGCAGTACTTC. Amino acids: CASGLVLPPRPYEQYF. The chain links TRBV12-5 to TRBJ2-7; D remains ambiguous. The germline V and J ends were trimmed by 0 bases and 2 bases, with 14 bases remaining between them. This CDR3 is built from 16 residues. From germline, CDR1 is LGHNT and CDR2 FRNRAP.

This chain uses TRBV18 with TRBJ1-5; D may be TRBD1 (6 bases). Germline V gene sequence: CDR1 KGHSH, CDR2 LQKENI. This CDR3 is 15 amino acids long. Trimming cost V 4 bases and J 5 bases, with 15 bases left between them. The CDR3, as DNA: TGTGCCAGCTCACAGACACAGGGTTGGGATCAGCCCCAGCATTTT. Encoded protein: CASSQTQGWDQPQHF.

The table lists this clone with a count of one. The J gene is TRBJ2-7, the V gene TRBV12-5; 8 bases line up with TRBD1. V was clipped by 3 bases and J by 3 bases; unmatched bases: 10. Germline V gene data show CDR1 as LGHNT and CDR2 as FRNRAP. This CDR3 comprises 16 residues. CDR3 protein: CASGLGAGGRVYEQYF. The CDR3 DNA reads TGTGCTAGTGGTTTAGGGGCAGGGGGCAGAGTCTACGAGCAGTACTTC.